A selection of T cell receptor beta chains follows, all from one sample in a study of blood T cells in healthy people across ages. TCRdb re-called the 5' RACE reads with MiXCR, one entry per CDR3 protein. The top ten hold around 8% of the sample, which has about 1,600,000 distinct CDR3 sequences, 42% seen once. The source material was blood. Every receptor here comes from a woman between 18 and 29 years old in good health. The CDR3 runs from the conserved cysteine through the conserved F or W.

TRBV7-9,CASSLAGSVRLFF
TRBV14,CASNVAGLAGNEQFF
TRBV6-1,CASSESGLLPLHF
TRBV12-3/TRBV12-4,CASSSERGRFNEQYF
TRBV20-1,CSAAPGLAGVGQETQYF
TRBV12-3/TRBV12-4,CASSDGGGRYEQYF
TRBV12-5,CASGPMPGTEAFF
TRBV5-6,CASSLVGQPNSPLHF
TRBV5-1,CASSGVGQGDPKLKETQYF
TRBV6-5,CASRSISYEQYF
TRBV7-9,CASSFPDSNEKLFF
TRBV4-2,CASSQVQGTAVQETQYF
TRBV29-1,CSGVGGDLEQYF
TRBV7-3,CASSHTGGRDTEAFF
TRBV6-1,CASSPPGTAYEKLFF
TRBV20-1,CSSLTGDTQYF
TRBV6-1,CASSEAPMGGYTF
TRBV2,CASTLTPSSGANVLTF
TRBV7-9,CASSYHEKQGVGSPLHF
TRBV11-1,CASSSGQAASTDTQYF
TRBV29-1,CSVRTESLNEKLFF
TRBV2,CASGGTGSTDTQYF
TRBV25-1,CASSSLAGSSTDTQYF
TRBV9,CASSPNPGTGDYEQYF
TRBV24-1,CATSDDRVLGTDTQYF
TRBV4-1,CASSQGLAGGAVSYNEQYF
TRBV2,CASSGGPPRTTGELFF
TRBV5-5,CASRRLGGGAITDTQYF
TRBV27,CATGTLSSYEQYF